Presented here are 12 T cell receptor beta chains from one specimen sequenced in a study of blood T cells in healthy people across ages. For the second PCR, which ran for about 6 to 12 cycles, a sample-barcoded 5' primer and a J-beta primer mix were used. Each CDR3 protein gets one entry after TCRdb re-called the 5' RACE reads with MiXCR. The sample records under 1,000,000 distinct CDR3 sequences, roughly 34% being singletons. Specimen: blood. The receptor source for this set is a man between 18 and 35 years old in good health.

As concerns this clonotype: This may come from a read error, since a much larger clone is one base off. This sequence joins TRBV25-1 and TRBJ1-2; D gene uncertain. Trimming shortened V by 2 bases and J by 3 bases, and 4 bases separated the two germline ends. Germline CDR1 and CDR2: MGHDK and SYGVNS. CDR3 length equals 12 residues. CDR3 sequence (DNA): TGTGCCAGCAGTGAAATGGACTATGGCTACACCTTC. Translated: CASSEMDYGYTF.

V usage is TRBV6-2 or TRBV6-3 and J usage is TRBJ2-7; maybe TRBD1 (5 bases). The V end lost 2 bases, the J end lost 7 bases, and 15 bases lay between the germline ends. This CDR3 has 14 amino acids. Germline CDR1 MNHEY, CDR2 SVGEGT. CDR3 in DNA: TGTGCCAGCAGTTACAATACAGGCCTACGTGAGCAGTACTTC. This encodes CASSYNTGLREQYF.

The gene calls are TRBV10-2 and TRBJ1-4; D unresolved. CDR1 is WSHSY, CDR2 SAAADI, per germline. The CDR3 runs to 13 residues. With 6 bases removed from V and 4 bases from J, the gap between germline ends came to 9 bases. The CDR3 is CASRDGLNEKLFF. The CDR3 region has the DNA TGCGCCAGCAGGGACGGGCTTAATGAAAAACTGTTTTTT.

The chain recombines TRBV21-1 with TRBJ1-5; the D call of TRBD1 is as the table states it, not checked on the DNA. TRBV21-1 is recorded as a pseudogene. This CDR3 has 14 amino acids. The CDR3 DNA reads TGTGCCGGGAACAGGGGGAGTGGGACTCAGCCCCAGCATTTT. It yields the protein CAGNRGSGTQPQHF.

The chain's CDR3 is CASTPGQGFYEQYF. The DNA for the CDR3 is TGTGCCAGCACTCCGGGACAGGGGTTCTACGAGCAGTACTTC. The rearrangement joins TRBV6-2 or TRBV6-3 to TRBJ2-7; 10 nucleotides line up with TRBD1. V lost 7 bases, J lost 3 bases, and 6 bases stayed unmatched. The CDR3 loop spans 14 amino acids. Germline loops: CDR1 MNHEY, CDR2 SVGEGT.

Details on this clonotype: This may come from a read error, since a much larger clone is one base off. This chain connects TRBV29-1 to TRBJ2-3, with 7 bases fitting TRBD1. The CDR3 has 14 residues. CDR1 SQVTM and CDR2 ANQGSEA come from the germline V gene. CDR3 sequence: CSVEGASWTDTRYF. The DNA of the CDR3 is TGCAGCGTCGAGGGGGCTAGTTGGACAGATACGCGGTATTTT.

With respect to this clonotype: A read error may be the cause here, since a much bigger clone is one base away. This chain joins TRBV12-3 or TRBV12-4 and TRBJ1-2; unclear D gene. CDR3 length equals 13 residues. V lost 7 bases and J lost 12, with 21 bases in between. The chain's CDR3 is CASIIPPREGHTF. The CDR3 DNA reads as TGTGCCAGCATTATCCCCCCCAGAGAGGGCCACACCTTC.

This clonotype was found a few times. The CDR3 nucleotides are TGTGCCAGCAGCGGAAAACAGGGGGGGACGTACAATGAGCAGTTCTTC. Protein: CASSGKQGGTYNEQFF. V and J are TRBV7-9 and TRBJ2-1, with D possibly matching TRBD1 (8 bases). The V end lost 5 bases, the J end lost 4 bases, and 18 bases lay between the germline ends. The CDR3 is made up of 16 amino acids. Germline CDR1 is SEHNR and CDR2 is FQNEAQ (reference sequence).

In the case of this clonotype: A much more abundant neighbour one base away suggests this may be a read error. V gene TRBV5-6 combines with J gene TRBJ2-1, with 7 bases lining up with TRBD1. V dropped 5 bases and J dropped 13; count of bases not matched to a gene: 18. Germline V gene lookup returns CDR1 SGHDT and CDR2 YYEEEE. This CDR3 contains 15 residues. CDR3: CASRATGIEQETQFF. The CDR3, as DNA: TGTGCCAGCAGGGCGACAGGGATAGAACAAGAGACCCAGTTCTTC. Variable domain in full (rest from reference TRBV5-6 and TRBJ2-1): DAGVTQSPTHLIKTRGQQVTLRCSPKSGHDTVSWYQQALGQGPQFIFQYYEEEERQRGNFPDRFSGHQFPNYSSELNVNALLLGDSALYLCASRATGIEQETQFFGPGTRLTVL.

This clonotype turned up a few times. This chain uses TRBV10-2 with TRBJ2-3, with 9 positions matching TRBD2. Germline CDR1 reads WSHSY; CDR2 reads SAAADI. The CDR3 is 13 amino acids. Trimming removed 10 bases from V and 3 bases from J; junction bases left unmatched: 5. CDR3 protein: CATTSGWTDTQYF. DNA of the CDR3: TGCGCCACGACTAGCGGTTGGACAGATACGCAGTATTTT.

The chain is built from TRBV12-3 or TRBV12-4 and TRBJ2-2, with D possibly matching TRBD2 (6 bases). Between the trimmed V and J ends, which lost 7 bases and 0 bases, there was a span of 12 bases. The CDR3 has 15 amino acids. The CDR3 is CASTFSGPNTGELFF. As DNA, the CDR3 is TGTGCCAGCACCTTTAGCGGCCCGAACACCGGGGAGCTGTTTTTT.

This sequence joins TRBV10-3 and TRBJ2-7, with 9 positions matching TRBD1. Germline V lookup: CDR1 ENHRY, CDR2 SYGVKD. The CDR3 loop spans 13 amino acids. J was trimmed by 6 bases and V by 10 bases; bases with no gene match: 10. The CDR3 DNA reads as TGTGCCACCACACAACAGGGGGCCTCCGAGCAGTACTTC. Its protein product is CATTQQGASEQYF.